Listed here are 9 T cell receptor beta chains from one sample, sequenced in a study of cytomegalovirus exposure and HLA in healthy donors (TCRdb year 2017). The library came from the immunoSEQ multiplex PCR assay. For the multiplex PCR, a mixture combining 60 forward primers for TCR Vbeta segments and 13 reverse primers for TCR Jbeta segments was used. This immuneACCESS table, as held by TCRdb, lists in-frame sequences with V and J called but not all clones. Of the missing ones, under half trace to an unresolved V gene in checked studies; the others have no known cause. Recorded for this sample are around 200,000 clones; roughly 76% of them occurred a single time. The ten top clones hold less than 7% of the sample. The sample comprised PBMCs. These receptors originate from a man in his forties or fifties in good health and CMV-seropositive.

J is TRBJ2-1 and V is TRBV6-5, with TRBD2 identical over 8 bases. The V gene's germline CDR1 is MNHEY and CDR2 SVGAGI. Trimming took 4 bases from V and 0 from J; bases not matched to a gene: 2. CDR3 length: 15 residues. CDR3 region: CASSLAGSSYNEQFF. The CDR3 DNA sequence: TGTGCCAGCAGTTTAGCGGGGAGCTCCTACAATGAGCAGTTCTTC.

The count of this clone is one. The V and J genes are TRBV7-2 and TRBJ2-1, with D possibly matching TRBD1 (7 bases). Germline V CDR1 and CDR2: SGHTA, FQGNSA. There are 17 residues in the CDR3. Trimming removed 4 bases at V and 8 bases at J, with 24 bases between. The CDR3 sequence: CASSSQGRGARGDEQFF. The DNA of the CDR3 is TGTGCCAGCAGCTCCCAGGGCAGGGGGGCTAGAGGGGATGAGCAGTTCTTC.

The chain has TRBV27 and TRBJ1-3, with TRBD1 as a possible D gene (5 bases). The CDR3 sequence is 12 residues long. Germline V gene data show CDR1 as MNHEY and CDR2 as SMNVEV (reference sequence). The germline V and J ends were trimmed by 8 bases and 4 bases, with 9 bases remaining between them. The CDR3 protein is CASGANGNTIYF. The CDR3 coding sequence is TGTGCCAGCGGGGCTAACGGAAACACCATATATTTT.

The rearrangement links TRBV7-8 to TRBJ1-6; 7 bases are a match to TRBD1. V shed 3 bases and J 0 bases; nucleotides not matched to a gene: 2. The CDR3 runs 16 residues. CDR1 is SGHVS and CDR2 is FQNEAQ in the germline V gene. The CDR3 DNA sequence: TGTGCCAGCAGCTTCGCAGGGGGCTCCTATAATTCACCCCTCCACTTT. It yields the protein CASSFAGGSYNSPLHF.

This rearrangement joins TRBV11-1 to TRBJ1-4, with TRBD1 matching 7 bases. The length of the CDR3 is 14 residues. J gave up 4 bases and V 6 bases, and 5 bases lay outside the gene matches. Germline V gives CDR1 SGHAT, CDR2 FQDESV (reference sequence). The CDR3 spells CASSPGQRNEKLFF. The CDR3 DNA follows: TGTGCCAGCAGTCCGGGACAGCGTAATGAAAAACTGTTTTTT.

The CDR3 loop reads CASSFGQGAFYEQYF. The CDR3 nucleotides are TGTGCCAGCAGTTTTGGACAGGGGGCTTTCTACGAGCAGTACTTC. V and J are TRBV6-5 and TRBJ2-7; 11 bases line up with TRBD1. Trimming removed 4 bases from V and 3 bases from J; junction bases left unmatched: 5. The CDR3 is made up of 15 amino acids. From germline, CDR1 is MNHEY and CDR2 SVGAGI.

The chain links TRBV6-5 to TRBJ1-2, with D unclear. The CDR3 has 16 amino acids. Per the germline V gene, CDR1 is MNHEY and CDR2 is SVGAGI. Trimming cost V 0 bases and J 2 bases, with 13 bases left between them. The DNA for the CDR3 is TGTGCCAGCAGTTACTCCCTTGGGCCAAGCAACTATGGCTACACCTTC. This gives the protein CASSYSLGPSNYGYTF.

The chain has TRBV27 and TRBJ1-1, with D perhaps TRBD1 (5 bases). Trimming pared 1 base from V and 12 bases from J, leaving 15 bases between. Germline values: CDR1 MNHEY, CDR2 SMNVEV (reference sequence). This CDR3 contains 13 residues. CDR3 region: CASSLWSFDRTFF. The DNA for the CDR3 is TGTGCCAGCAGTTTATGGAGTTTTGACAGAACTTTCTTT.

The chain has TRBV12-5 and TRBJ1-5; perhaps TRBD1 as D (5 bases). The CDR3 runs 17 residues. Trimming shortened V by 5 bases and J by 4 bases, and 21 bases separated the two germline ends. Germline CDR1 and CDR2: LGHNT and FRNRAP. CDR3: CASGTDSQGRRNQPQHF. In DNA form, the CDR3 reads TGTGCTAGTGGTACCGATAGCCAGGGAAGAAGGAATCAGCCCCAGCATTTT. The variable domain in full, completed from reference TRBV12-5 and TRBJ1-5, reads DARVTQTPRHKVTEMGQEVTMRCQPILGHNTVFWYRQTMMQGLELLAYFRNRAPLDDSGMPKDRFSAEMPDATLATLKIQPSEPRDSAVYFCASGTDSQGRRNQPQHFGDGTRLSIL.